This is a list of T cell receptor beta chains from one sample in a study of cytomegalovirus exposure and HLA in healthy donors. This table comes from immunoSEQ multiplex PCR, and its TCRdb copy is limited to in-frame clones, with some not included. Of roughly 100,000 clones in the sample, roughly 80% were seen once. Sequencing was performed on PBMCs. The receptors were gathered from a man between 35 and 55 years old in good health and CMV-seropositive. Each CDR3 is given with its conserved first and last residue. D genes are given only for firm matches. Clone size is not always given. Where it is, it says once, few, many or a class for expanded clones.

>TRBV2|TRBJ2-1|NA|TRBD2
TGTGCCAGCAGTGAAGGGACTAGCCACTATGAGCAGTTCTTC
CASSEGTSHYEQFF
>TRBV6-1|TRBJ2-5|NA|NA
TGTGCCACCTCCGTTAAGCAGATAGGGGTGGAGACCCAGTACTTC
CATSVKQIGVETQYF
>TRBV19|TRBJ1-2|NA|NA
TGTGCCAGTAGCCCCACGGGCACGGCAGGGCCTGGCTACACCTTC
CASSPTGTAGPGYTF
>TRBV27|TRBJ1-2|NA|NA
TGTGCCAGCAGGGCAAAGAGTCGGGGCTATGGCTACACCTTC
CASRAKSRGYGYTF
>TRBV19|TRBJ1-3|NA|TRBD1
TGTGCCAGTAGTATTCCGGACAGGGGCACGAGGAACTCTGGAAACACCATATATTTT
CASSIPDRGTRNSGNTIYF
>TRBV19|TRBJ1-2|few|TRBD1
TGTGCCAGTATCGGGACAGGGGCTAACTATGGCTACACCTTC
CASIGTGANYGYTF
>TRBV19|TRBJ1-2|NA|NA
TGTGCCAGTAAGTGGGGCAGCTATGGCTACACCTTC
CASKWGSYGYTF
>TRBV29-1|TRBJ2-6|NA|TRBD1
TGCAGCGTTAAGGGACAGTTCTCTGGGGCCAACGTCCTGACTTTC
CSVKGQFSGANVLTF
>TRBV9|TRBJ2-7|few|NA
TGTGCCAGCAGCGTAGGAGGCCCTAGCTACGAGCAGTACTTC
CASSVGGPSYEQYF
>TRBV5-1|TRBJ2-2|NA|TRBD2
TGCGCCAGCAGCTTGGTGCGGACTAGCGACTCCAACACCGGGGAGCTGTTTTTT
CASSLVRTSDSNTGELFF
>TRBV5-5|TRBJ2-7|NA|TRBD1
TGTGCCAGCAGCCCGGAAGGGGACAGTTACTACGAGCAGTACTTC
CASSPEGDSYYEQYF
>TRBV6-5|TRBJ2-7|few|TRBD1
TGTGCCAGCAGTTACTCGACAGGGAGAAGGTCCTACGAGCAGTACTTC
CASSYSTGRRSYEQYF
>TRBV6-1|TRBJ2-7|NA|TRBD1
TGTGCCAGCAAGCAGGGGGCAACCTACGAGCAGTACTTC
CASKQGATYEQYF
>TRBV5-5|TRBJ1-5|few|TRBD1
TGTGCCAGCAGCCAGTTGGGGACAGGGCGTCAGCCCCAGCATTTT
CASSQLGTGRQPQHF
>TRBV7-3|TRBJ2-3|NA|TRBD1
TGTGCCAGCAGCATAGGGACAGCAGATACGCAGTATTTT
CASSIGTADTQYF
>TRBV7-2|TRBJ2-7|NA|TRBD2
TGTGCCAGCAGCTTAGGCGGGGGGAATCTCTACGAGCAGTACTTC
CASSLGGGNLYEQYF
>TRBV6-6|TRBJ2-5|NA|NA
TGTGCCAGCCTGCCAGCGGCGGGGGAGACCCAGTACTTC
CASLPAAGETQYF
>TRBV27|TRBJ2-3|NA|NA
TGTGCCAGCATCTTCGGCAGGGGTGGTGATACGCAGTATTTT
CASIFGRGGDTQYF
>TRBV5-1|TRBJ2-2|NA|TRBD1
TGCGCCAGCAGCTGGGGACAGGGACGGACCGGGGAGCTGTTTTTT
CASSWGQGRTGELFF
>TRBV18|TRBJ2-2|NA|NA
TGTGCCATTCGCGCGATTCGGAACACCGGGGAGCTGTTTTTT
CAIRAIRNTGELFF
>TRBV19|TRBJ2-4|NA|NA
TGTGCCAGTAGTGCGCACAGGGTTGTAGGCAAAAACATTCAGTACTTC
CASSAHRVVGKNIQYF
>TRBV20-1|TRBJ2-5|few|NA
TGCAGTGCTACCAAACAAGAGACCCAGTACTTC
CSATKQETQYF
>TRBV5-6|TRBJ1-1|NA|NA
TGTGCCAGCAGCCCGACAGGGAACACTGAAGCTTTCTTT
CASSPTGNTEAFF
>TRBV19|TRBJ2-7|NA|NA
TGTGCCAGTAGTATAGTAGGACTAACGACCGAGCAGTACTTC
CASSIVGLTTEQYF
>TRBV15|TRBJ2-7|few|NA
TGTGCCACCAGCAGAGATATCGTGGCCCACGAGCAGTACTTC
CATSRDIVAHEQYF
>TRBV2|TRBJ2-5|NA|NA
TGTGCCAGCAGTGACGGGGAGACGGATGCCCAGTACTTC
CASSDGETDAQYF
>TRBV28|TRBJ2-5|NA|TRBD2
TGTGCCAGCAGTTTTCCGGCCCAAGCTACTAGCGGGAGTCCGTCAGAGGAGACCCAGTACTTC
CASSFPAQATSGSPSEETQYF
>TRBV7-9|TRBJ2-7|NA|NA
TGTGCCAGCAGCTCCGCGGGGTCCTACGAGCAGTACTTC
CASSSAGSYEQYF
>TRBV19|TRBJ1-2|NA|NA
TGTGCCAGTACTACCATTCAGATTAGCATCCGAGACCGCCGAGGCTACACCTTC
CASTTIQISIRDRRGYTF
>TRBV5-1|TRBJ2-5|NA|TRBD2
TGCGCCAGCAGCTCGGGCACTAGCGGGGGGGCTCGAGAGACCCAGTACTTC
CASSSGTSGGARETQYF
>TRBV6-5|TRBJ2-7|few|TRBD2
TGTGCCAGCAGCACTAGCGGGAGGGTCTACGAGCAGTACTTC
CASSTSGRVYEQYF
>TRBV9|TRBJ2-2|NA|TRBD2
TGTGCCAGCAGCCGACTAGCGGGAGAAAACACCGGGGAGCTGTTTTTT
CASSRLAGENTGELFF
>TRBV7-8|TRBJ2-7|NA|TRBD2
TGTGCCAGCAGCTTAGGAAGAGGACTAGCGTACGAGCAGTACTTC
CASSLGRGLAYEQYF
>TRBV6-6|TRBJ2-7|few|NA
TGTGCCAGCAGCCCTCCAGAGGCGGGACAGTACTTC
CASSPPEAGQYF
>TRBV7-6|TRBJ2-2|NA|NA
TGTGCCAGCAGCCCGCGGACAAACACGAACACCGGGGAGCTGTTTTTT
CASSPRTNTNTGELFF
>TRBV27|TRBJ2-5|NA|NA
TGTGCCAGCAGGAAGGAGCTCATCCAAGAGACCCAGTACTTC
CASRKELIQETQYF
>TRBV11-2|TRBJ2-5|few|NA
TGTGCCAGCAGAAGGCAGGGGTCGTACCAAGAGACCCAGTACTTC
CASRRQGSYQETQYF
>TRBV4-1|TRBJ2-1|many|TRBD1
TGCGCCAGCGAAGACAGGGGCGGTGACAATGAGCAGTTCTTC
CASEDRGGDNEQFF
>TRBV19|TRBJ2-7|few|NA
TGTGCCACCTTGACAGGAGGCGAGCAGTACTTC
CATLTGGEQYF
>TRBV6-1|TRBJ2-3|NA|TRBD1
TGTGCCAGTCGGGACAGAGGCGGTGCAGATACGCAGTATTTT
CASRDRGGADTQYF
>TRBV11-3|TRBJ2-1|NA|NA
TGTGCCAGCAGCTTAGTTGGCGCAGGGCTCAATGAGCAGTTCTTC
CASSLVGAGLNEQFF
>TRBV2|TRBJ2-5|NA|NA
TGTGCCAGCGGAGAACAGGGAGTGGAGACCCAGTACTTC
CASGEQGVETQYF
>TRBV27|TRBJ2-7|NA|TRBD2
TGTGCCAGCATGGGGACTAGCGGCGGGTACGAGCAGTACTTC
CASMGTSGGYEQYF
>TRBV4-3|TRBJ2-2|once|NA
TGCGCCAGCAGCCAAGATTTCGGGAGAAGGACCGGGGAGCTGTTTTTT
CASSQDFGRRTGELFF
>TRBV2|TRBJ2-7|NA|TRBD1
TGTGCCAGCAGTGGAGTGGGACAGGGGAACCACGAGCAGTACTTC
CASSGVGQGNHEQYF
>TRBV6-5|TRBJ2-1|NA|NA
TGTGCCAGCAGTCCACCCCCGGGTGGTGTCGATGAGCAGTTCTTC
CASSPPPGGVDEQFF
>TRBV12-5|TRBJ2-1|NA|TRBD2
TGTGCTAGTGGTTTAGGTAGCGGGGGCTACAATGAGCAGTTCTTC
CASGLGSGGYNEQFF
>TRBV6-5|TRBJ1-2|NA|TRBD1
TGTGCCAGCAGTTATCTACAGGGGGGGGGCTACACCTTC
CASSYLQGGGYTF
>TRBV9|TRBJ2-1|NA|NA
TGTGCCAGCAGCGCCGGGGGGCTAGCGGTCAATGAGCAGTTCTTC
CASSAGGLAVNEQFF